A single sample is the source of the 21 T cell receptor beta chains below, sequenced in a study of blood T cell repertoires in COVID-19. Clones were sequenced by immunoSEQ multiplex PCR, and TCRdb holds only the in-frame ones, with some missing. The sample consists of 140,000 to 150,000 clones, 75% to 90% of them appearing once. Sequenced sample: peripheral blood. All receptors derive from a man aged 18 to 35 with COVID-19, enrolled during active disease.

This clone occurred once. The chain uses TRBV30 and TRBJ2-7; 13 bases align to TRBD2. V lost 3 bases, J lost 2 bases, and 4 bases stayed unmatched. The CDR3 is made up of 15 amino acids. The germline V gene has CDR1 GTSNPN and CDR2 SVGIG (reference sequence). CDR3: CAWREGLAGAYEQYF. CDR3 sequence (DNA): TGTGCCTGGAGGGAAGGACTAGCGGGAGCCTACGAGCAGTACTTC.

CDR3 nucleotide sequence: TGTGCCAGTAGTATGACAGGGAGTAGGTCTGGAAACACCATATATTTT. Its translation: CASSMTGSRSGNTIYF. The chain has TRBV19 and TRBJ1-3; 7 positions agree with TRBD1. CDR1 LNHDA and CDR2 SQIVND come from the germline V gene (reference sequence). This CDR3 has 16 residues. Trimming removed 3 bases from V and 1 base from J; junction bases left unmatched: 6.

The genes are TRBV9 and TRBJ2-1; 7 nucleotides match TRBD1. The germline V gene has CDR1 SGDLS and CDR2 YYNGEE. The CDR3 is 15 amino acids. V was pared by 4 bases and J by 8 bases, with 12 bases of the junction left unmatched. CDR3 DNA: TGTGCCAGCAGCCCCCCGGGACAGTCCAAATATGAGCAGTTCTTC. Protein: CASSPPGQSKYEQFF.

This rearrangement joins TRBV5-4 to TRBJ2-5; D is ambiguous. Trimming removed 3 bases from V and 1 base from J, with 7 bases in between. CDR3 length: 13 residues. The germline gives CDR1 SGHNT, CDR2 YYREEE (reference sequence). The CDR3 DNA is TGTGCCAGCAGCTCCGACTTCCAAGAGACCCAGTACTTC. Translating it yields CASSSDFQETQYF.

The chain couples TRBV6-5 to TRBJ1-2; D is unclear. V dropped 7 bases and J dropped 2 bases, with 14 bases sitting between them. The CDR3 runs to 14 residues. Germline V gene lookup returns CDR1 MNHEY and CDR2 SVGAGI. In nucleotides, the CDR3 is TGTGCCAGCACGTCAGTTCCGGGGAACTATGGCTACACCTTC. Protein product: CASTSVPGNYGYTF.

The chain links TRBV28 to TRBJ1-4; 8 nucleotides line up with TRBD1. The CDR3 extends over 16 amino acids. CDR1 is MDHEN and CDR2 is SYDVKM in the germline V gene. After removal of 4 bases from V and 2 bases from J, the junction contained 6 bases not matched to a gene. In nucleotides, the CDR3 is TGTGCCAGCAGTTGGGGACAGGTCGATACTAATGAAAAACTGTTTTTT. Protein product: CASSWGQVDTNEKLFF.

The CDR3 nucleotides are TGCGCCAGCAGCTTGGACGGGAGAGGCTATGGCTACACCTTC. Protein: CASSLDGRGYGYTF. The V gene is TRBV5-1, the J gene TRBJ1-2; D not resolved. Germline lookup yields CDR1 SGHRS and CDR2 YFSETQ. CDR3 length: 14 residues. V dropped 0 bases and J dropped 4 bases, with 10 bases sitting between them. The entire variable domain, with the rest obtained from reference TRBV5-1 and TRBJ1-2, is as follows: KAGVTQTPRYLIKTRGQQVTLSCSPISGHRSVSWYQQTPGQGLQFLFEYFSETQRNKGNFPGRFSGRQFSNSRSEMNVSTLELGDSALYLCASSLDGRGYGYTFGSGTRLTVV.

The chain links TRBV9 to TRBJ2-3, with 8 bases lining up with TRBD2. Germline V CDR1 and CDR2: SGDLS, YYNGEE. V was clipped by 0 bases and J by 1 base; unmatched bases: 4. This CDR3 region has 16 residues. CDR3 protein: CASSVDAGGGTDTQYF. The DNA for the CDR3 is TGTGCCAGCAGCGTAGACGCGGGAGGCGGCACAGATACGCAGTATTTT.

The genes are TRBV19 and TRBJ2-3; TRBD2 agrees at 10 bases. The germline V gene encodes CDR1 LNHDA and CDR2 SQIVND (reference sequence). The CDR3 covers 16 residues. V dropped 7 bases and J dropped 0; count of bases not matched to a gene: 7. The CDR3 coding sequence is TGTGCCAGTAACAAGCGGGAGGGTTTTAGCACAGATACGCAGTATTTT. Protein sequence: CASNKREGFSTDTQYF.

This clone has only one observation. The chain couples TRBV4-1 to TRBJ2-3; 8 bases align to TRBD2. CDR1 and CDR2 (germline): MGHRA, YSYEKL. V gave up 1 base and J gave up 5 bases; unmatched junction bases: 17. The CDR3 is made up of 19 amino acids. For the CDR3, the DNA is TGCGCCAGCAGCCAAGTGCCCCCCGGGGGAGCGGGAGTTAGAGATACGCAGTATTTT. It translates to CASSQVPPGGAGVRDTQYF.

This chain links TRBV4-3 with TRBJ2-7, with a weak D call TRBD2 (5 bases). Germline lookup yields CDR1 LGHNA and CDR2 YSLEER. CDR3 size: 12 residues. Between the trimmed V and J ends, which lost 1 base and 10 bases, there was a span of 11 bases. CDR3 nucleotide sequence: TGCGCCAGCAGCCAAGGGGGAGAGGCACAGTACTTC. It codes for CASSQGGEAQYF.

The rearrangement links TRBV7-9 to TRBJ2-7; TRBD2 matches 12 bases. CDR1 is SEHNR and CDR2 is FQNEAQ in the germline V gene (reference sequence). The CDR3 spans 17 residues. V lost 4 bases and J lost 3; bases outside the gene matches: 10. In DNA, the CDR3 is TGTGCCAGCAGCTCCCCCTTGACTAGCGGGAGTTTCTACGAGCAGTACTTC. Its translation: CASSSPLTSGSFYEQYF.

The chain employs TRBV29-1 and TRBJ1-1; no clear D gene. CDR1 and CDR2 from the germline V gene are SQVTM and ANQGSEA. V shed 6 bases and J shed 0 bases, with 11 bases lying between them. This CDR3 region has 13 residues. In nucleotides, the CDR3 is TGCAGCGTCCACCGGAGGATGAACACTGAAGCTTTCTTT. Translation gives CSVHRRMNTEAFF.

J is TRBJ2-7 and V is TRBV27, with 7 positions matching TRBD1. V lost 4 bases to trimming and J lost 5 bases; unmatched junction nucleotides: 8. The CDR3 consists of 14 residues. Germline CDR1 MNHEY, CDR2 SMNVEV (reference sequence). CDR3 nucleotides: TGTGCCAGCAGTTCCTTAGACAGGGTACACGAGCAGTACTTC. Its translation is CASSSLDRVHEQYF.

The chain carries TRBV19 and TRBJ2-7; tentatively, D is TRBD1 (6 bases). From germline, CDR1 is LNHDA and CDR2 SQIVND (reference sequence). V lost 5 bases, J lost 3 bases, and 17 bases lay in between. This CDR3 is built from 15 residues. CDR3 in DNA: TGTGCCAGTAGTGCTCCGGGACACAATTTCTACGAGCAGTACTTC. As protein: CASSAPGHNFYEQYF.

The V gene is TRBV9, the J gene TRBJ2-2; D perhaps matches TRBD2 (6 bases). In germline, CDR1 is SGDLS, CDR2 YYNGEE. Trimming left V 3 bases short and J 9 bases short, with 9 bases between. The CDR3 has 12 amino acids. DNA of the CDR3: TGTGCCAGCAGCGCGGGGGAGCGGGAGCTGTTTTTT. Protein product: CASSAGERELFF.

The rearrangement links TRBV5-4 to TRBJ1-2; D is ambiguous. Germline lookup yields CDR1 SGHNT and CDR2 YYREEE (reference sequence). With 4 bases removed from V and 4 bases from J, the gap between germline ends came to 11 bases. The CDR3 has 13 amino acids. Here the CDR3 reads CASSVTEFYGYTF. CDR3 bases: TGTGCCAGCAGCGTCACAGAGTTCTATGGCTACACCTTC.

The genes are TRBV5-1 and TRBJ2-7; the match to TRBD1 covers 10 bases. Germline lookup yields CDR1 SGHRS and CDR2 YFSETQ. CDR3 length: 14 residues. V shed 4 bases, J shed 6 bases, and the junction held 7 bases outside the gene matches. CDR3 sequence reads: CASSAGTGVLEQYF. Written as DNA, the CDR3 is TGCGCCAGCAGCGCCGGGACAGGGGTCCTCGAGCAGTACTTC.

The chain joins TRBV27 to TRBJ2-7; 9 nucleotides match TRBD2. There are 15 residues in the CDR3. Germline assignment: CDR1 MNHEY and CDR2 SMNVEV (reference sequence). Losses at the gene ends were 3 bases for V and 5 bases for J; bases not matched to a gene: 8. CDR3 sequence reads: CASSFRAGGGDEQYF. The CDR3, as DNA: TGTGCCAGCAGTTTTAGGGCGGGAGGGGGTGACGAGCAGTACTTC.

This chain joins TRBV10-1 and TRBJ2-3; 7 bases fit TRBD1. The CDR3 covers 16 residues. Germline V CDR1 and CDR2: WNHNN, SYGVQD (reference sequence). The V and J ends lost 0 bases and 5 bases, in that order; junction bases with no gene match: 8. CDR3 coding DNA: TGCGCCAGCAGTGAGTCGTTGACAGGGCGCGAAGATACGCAGTATTTT. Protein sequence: CASSESLTGREDTQYF.

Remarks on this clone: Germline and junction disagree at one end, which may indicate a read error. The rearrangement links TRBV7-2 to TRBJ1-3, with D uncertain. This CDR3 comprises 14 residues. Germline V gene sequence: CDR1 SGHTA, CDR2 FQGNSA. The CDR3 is CASSLAGGGNTIYF. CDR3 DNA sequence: TGTGCCAGCAGCCTAGCGGGAGGAGGAAACACCATATATTTT.